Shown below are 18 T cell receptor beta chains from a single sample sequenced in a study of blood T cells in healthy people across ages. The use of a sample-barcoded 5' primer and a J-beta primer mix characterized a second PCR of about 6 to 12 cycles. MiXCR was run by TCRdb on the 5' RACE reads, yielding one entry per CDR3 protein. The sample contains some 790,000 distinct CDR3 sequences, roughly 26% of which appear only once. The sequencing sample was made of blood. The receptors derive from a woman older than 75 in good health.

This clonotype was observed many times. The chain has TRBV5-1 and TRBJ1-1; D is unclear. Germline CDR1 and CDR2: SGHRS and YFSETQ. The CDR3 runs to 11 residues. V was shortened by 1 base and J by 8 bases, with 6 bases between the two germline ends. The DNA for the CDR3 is TGCGCCAGCAGCTTGACAGACGAAGCTTTCTTT. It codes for CASSLTDEAFF. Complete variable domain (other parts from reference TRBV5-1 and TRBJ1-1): KAGVTQTPRYLIKTRGQQVTLSCSPISGHRSVSWYQQTPGQGLQFLFEYFSETQRNKGNFPGRFSGRQFSNSRSEMNVSTLELGDSALYLCASSLTDEAFFGQGTRLTVV.

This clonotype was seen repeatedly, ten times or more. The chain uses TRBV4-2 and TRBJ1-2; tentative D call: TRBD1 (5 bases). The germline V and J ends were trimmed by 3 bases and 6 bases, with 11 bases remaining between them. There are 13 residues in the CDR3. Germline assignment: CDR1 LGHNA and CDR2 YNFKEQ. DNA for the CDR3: TGTGCCAGCAGCCAGGCTGAAGGGGATGGCTACACCTTC. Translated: CASSQAEGDGYTF.

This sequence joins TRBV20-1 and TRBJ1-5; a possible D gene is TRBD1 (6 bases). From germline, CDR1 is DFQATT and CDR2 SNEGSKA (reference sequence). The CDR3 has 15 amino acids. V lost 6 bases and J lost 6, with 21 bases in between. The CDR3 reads CSARPGQSLGQPQHF. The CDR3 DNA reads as TGCAGTGCAAGACCCGGACAGTCTTTGGGTCAGCCCCAGCATTTT.

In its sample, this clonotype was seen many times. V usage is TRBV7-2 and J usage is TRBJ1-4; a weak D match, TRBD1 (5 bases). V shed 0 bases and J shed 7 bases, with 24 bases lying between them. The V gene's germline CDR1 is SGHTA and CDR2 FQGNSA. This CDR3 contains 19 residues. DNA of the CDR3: TGTGCCAGCAGCTTAGCATCCCGGAGGCAGGGATCGGGAGCTGAAAAACTGTTTTTT. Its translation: CASSLASRRQGSGAEKLFF.

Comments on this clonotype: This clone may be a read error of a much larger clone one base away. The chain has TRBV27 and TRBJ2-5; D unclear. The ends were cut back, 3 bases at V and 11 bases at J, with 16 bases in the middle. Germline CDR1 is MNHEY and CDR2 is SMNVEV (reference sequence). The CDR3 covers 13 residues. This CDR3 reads CASSFWVDNEQYF. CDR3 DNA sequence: TGTGCCAGCAGTTTCTGGGTCGACAATGAGCAGTACTTC.

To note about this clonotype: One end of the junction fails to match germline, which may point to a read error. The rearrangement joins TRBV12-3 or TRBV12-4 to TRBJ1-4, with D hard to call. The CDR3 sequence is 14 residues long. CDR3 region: CAGSPGSRGEKLFF. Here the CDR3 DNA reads TGTGCCGGCAGCCCGGGGTCCCGAGGGGAAAAACTGTTTTTT.

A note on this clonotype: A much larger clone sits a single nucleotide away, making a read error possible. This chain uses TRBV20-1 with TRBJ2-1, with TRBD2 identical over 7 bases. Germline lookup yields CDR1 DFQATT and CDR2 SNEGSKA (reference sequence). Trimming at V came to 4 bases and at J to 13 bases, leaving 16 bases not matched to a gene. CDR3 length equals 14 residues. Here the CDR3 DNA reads TGCAGTGCTATCCCGGGACTATTAGGAGAGACCCAGTTCTTC. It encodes CSAIPGLLGETQFF.

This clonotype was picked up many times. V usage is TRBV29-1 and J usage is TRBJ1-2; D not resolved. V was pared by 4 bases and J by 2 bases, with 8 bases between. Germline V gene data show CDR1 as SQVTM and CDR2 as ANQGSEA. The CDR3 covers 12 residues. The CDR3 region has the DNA TGCAGCGTTGTAGACACCAACTATGGCTACACCTTC. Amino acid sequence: CSVVDTNYGYTF. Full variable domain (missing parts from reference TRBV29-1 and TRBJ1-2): SAVISQKPSRDICQRGTSLTIQCQVDSQVTMMFWYRQQPGQSLTLIATANQGSEATYESGFVIDKFPISRPNLTFSTLTVSNMSPEDSSIYLCSVVDTNYGYTFGSGTRLTVV.

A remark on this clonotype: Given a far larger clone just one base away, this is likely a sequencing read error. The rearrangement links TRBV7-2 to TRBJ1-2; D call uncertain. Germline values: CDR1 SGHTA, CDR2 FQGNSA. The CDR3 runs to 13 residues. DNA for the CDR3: TGTGCCAGCAGCCCCGGACTTAACTATGGCCACACCTTC. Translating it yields CASSPGLNYGHTF.

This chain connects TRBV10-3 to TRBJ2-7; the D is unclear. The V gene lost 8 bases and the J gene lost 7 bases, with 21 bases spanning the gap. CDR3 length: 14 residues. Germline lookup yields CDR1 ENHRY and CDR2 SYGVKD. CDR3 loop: CAIADPTESNEQYF. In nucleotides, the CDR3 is TGTGCCATCGCCGACCCTACGGAGAGCAATGAGCAGTACTTC.

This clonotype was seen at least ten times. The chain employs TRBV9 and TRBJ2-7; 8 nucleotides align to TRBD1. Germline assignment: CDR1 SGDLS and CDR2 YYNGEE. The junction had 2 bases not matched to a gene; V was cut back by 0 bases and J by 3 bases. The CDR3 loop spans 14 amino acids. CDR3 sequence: CASSVAGGHYEQYF. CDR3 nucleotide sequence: TGTGCCAGCAGCGTAGCAGGGGGCCACTACGAGCAGTACTTC.

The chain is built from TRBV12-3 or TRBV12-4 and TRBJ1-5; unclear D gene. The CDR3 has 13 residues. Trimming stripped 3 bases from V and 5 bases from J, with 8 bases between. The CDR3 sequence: CASSFRRDQPQHF. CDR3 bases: TGTGCCAGCAGTTTTAGGAGGGATCAGCCCCAGCATTTT.

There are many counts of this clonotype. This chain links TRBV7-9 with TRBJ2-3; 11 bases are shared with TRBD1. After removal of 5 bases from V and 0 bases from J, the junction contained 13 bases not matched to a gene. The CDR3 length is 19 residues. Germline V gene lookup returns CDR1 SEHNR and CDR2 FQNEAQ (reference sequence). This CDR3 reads CASSPRSQGQGVSTDTQYF. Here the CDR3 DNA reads TGTGCCAGCAGCCCCCGGTCTCAGGGACAGGGGGTAAGCACAGATACGCAGTATTTT. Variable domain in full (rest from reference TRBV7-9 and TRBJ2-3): DTGVSQNPRHKITKRGQNVTFRCDPISEHNRLYWYRQTLGQGPEFLTYFQNEAQLEKSRLLSDRFSAERPKGSFSTLEIQRTEQGDSAMYLCASSPRSQGQGVSTDTQYFGPGTRLTVL.

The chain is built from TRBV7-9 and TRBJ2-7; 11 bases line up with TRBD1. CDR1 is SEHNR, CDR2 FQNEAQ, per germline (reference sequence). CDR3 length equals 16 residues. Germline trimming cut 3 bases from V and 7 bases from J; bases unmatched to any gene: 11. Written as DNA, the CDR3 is TGTGCCAGCAGCTTTTATCGGACAGGGGGCGGGAATGAGCAGTACTTC. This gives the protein CASSFYRTGGGNEQYF.

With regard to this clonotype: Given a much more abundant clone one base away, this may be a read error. CDR3 sequence (DNA): TGTGCCAGCAGTTACCCGACTAGCGGGGGGCTAAGGTCTAGCTCCTACAATGGGCAGTTCTTC. As protein: CASSYPTSGGLRSSSYNGQFF. The J gene is TRBJ2-1, the V gene TRBV6-2 or TRBV6-3; TRBD2 matches 13 bases. The CDR3 runs to 21 residues. Germline V lookup: CDR1 MNHEY, CDR2 SVGEGT.

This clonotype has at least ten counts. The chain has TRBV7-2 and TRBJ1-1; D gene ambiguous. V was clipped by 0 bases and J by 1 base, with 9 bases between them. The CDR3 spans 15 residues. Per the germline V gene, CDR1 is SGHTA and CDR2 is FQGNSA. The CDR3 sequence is CASSLALKGNTEAFF. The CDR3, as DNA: TGTGCCAGCAGCTTAGCCCTCAAGGGGAACACTGAAGCTTTCTTT. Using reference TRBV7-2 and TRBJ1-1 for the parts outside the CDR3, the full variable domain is GAGVSQSPSNKVTEKGKDVELRCDPISGHTALYWYRQSLGQGLEFLIYFQGNSAPDKSGLPSDRFSAERTGGSVSTLTIQRTQQEDSAVYLCASSLALKGNTEAFFGQGTRLTVV.

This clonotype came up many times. The chain's CDR3 is CASSLLPGQGRNEQFF. CDR3 DNA: TGTGCCAGCAGCTTACTTCCAGGACAGGGGCGCAATGAGCAGTTCTTC. The rearrangement links TRBV7-6 to TRBJ2-1; the match to TRBD1 covers 9 bases. The CDR3 is 16 residues long. In germline, CDR1 is SGHVS, CDR2 FNYEAQ. Trimming took 2 bases from V and 6 from J; bases not matched to a gene: 8.

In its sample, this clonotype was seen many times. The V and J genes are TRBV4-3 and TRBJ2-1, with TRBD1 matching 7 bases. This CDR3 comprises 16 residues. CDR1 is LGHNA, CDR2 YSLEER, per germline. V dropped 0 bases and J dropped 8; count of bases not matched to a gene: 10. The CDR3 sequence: CASSQDRAGGMYEQFF. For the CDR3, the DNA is TGCGCCAGCAGCCAAGATCGGGCAGGGGGTATGTATGAGCAGTTCTTC.